Listed below are T cell receptor beta chains from one sample, sequenced in a study of Graves' ophthalmopathy and Graves' hyperthyroidism. MiXCR was run by TCRdb on the multiplex PCR reads, yielding one entry per CDR3 protein. Altogether 300,000 or so distinct CDR3 sequences are present, roughly 16% being singletons, with the ten largest covering 9% to 15%. Input material: peripheral blood. The origin of the receptors is an adult man with Graves' ophthalmopathy. The CDR3 runs from the conserved cysteine through the conserved F or W. The D gene is left open where the match is weak. Some rows mark clone size as missing; the rest say once, few, many or name a class of expanded clone.

size	V	D	J	DNA	CDR3
many	TRBV7-8	TRBD1	TRBJ2-7	TGTGCCAGCAGCATTGGGGACAGGGCATCCTACGAGCAGTACTTC	CASSIGDRASYEQYF
many	TRBV12-3/TRBV12-4	TRBD1	TRBJ2-5	TGTGCCAGCAGAGGGGGCTGGCAAGAGACCCAGTACTTC	CASRGGWQETQYF
many	TRBV7-7	-	TRBJ1-1	TGTGCTAGCAGCTTAGAACGGCACACTGAAGCTTTCTTT	CASSLERHTEAFF
many	TRBV3-1	-	TRBJ2-7	TGTGCCAGCAGCCAAACGCCACGGAGCTCCTACGAGCAGTACTTC	CASSQTPRSSYEQYF
many	TRBV28	-	TRBJ1-1	TGTGCCAGCAGAACACTGAACACTGAAGCTTTCTTT	CASRTLNTEAFF
many	TRBV5-1	-	TRBJ1-1	TGCGCCAGCAGCCAACGGCCCGAGAACACTGAAGCTTTCTTT	CASSQRPENTEAFF
-	TRBV6-1	-	TRBJ2-7	TGTGCCAGCAAAGAGGGAGTAGGGTTGAGCTCCTACGAGCAGTACTTC	CASKEGVGLSSYEQYF
-	TRBV27	-	TRBJ2-7	TGTGCCAGCAGTTGGGGGTCCCCCGGGGAGCAGTACTTC	CASSWGSPGEQYF
many	TRBV11-2	-	TRBJ1-1	TGTGCCAGCAGCTTAGAGGGGGTGGGGAACACTGAAGCTTTCTTT	CASSLEGVGNTEAFF
many	TRBV25-1	-	TRBJ1-5	TGTGCCAGGACAGGAAATCAGCCCCAGCATTTT	CARTGNQPQHF
few	TRBV12-3/TRBV12-4	-	TRBJ2-7	TGTGCCAGCAGTACGGGACTCTCCTACGAGCAGTACTTC	CASSTGLSYEQYF
many	TRBV18	-	TRBJ2-7	TGTGCCAGCTCACCCCCGTCCGTCTACGAGCAGTACTTC	CASSPPSVYEQYF
few	TRBV15	-	TRBJ2-5	TGTGCCACCAGCAGAGATTCCGACCGGTGGGAGACCCAGTACTTC	CATSRDSDRWETQYF
many	TRBV28	-	TRBJ1-1	TGTGCCAGCAGTTCCACGACAGGTTTTGGTACTGAAGCTTTCTTT	CASSSTTGFGTEAFF
-	TRBV4-1	TRBD1	TRBJ2-5	TGCGCCAGCAGCCAAGGAGCAGGGGGCCCACAAGAGACCCAGTACTTC	CASSQGAGGPQETQYF
-	TRBV2	TRBD2	TRBJ2-5	TGTGCCAGCAGTCCCATCCCATGGACTAGCGGGAGGGAACAAGAGACCCAGTACTTC	CASSPIPWTSGREQETQYF
-	TRBV28	TRBD1	TRBJ1-2	TGTGCCAGCAGTTCCACAGTAGGGACAGGGTACTATGGCTACACCTTC	CASSSTVGTGYYGYTF
many	TRBV12-5	-	TRBJ1-5	TGTGCTAGTGGATACCAGGGACATAGCAATCAGCCCCAGCATTTT	CASGYQGHSNQPQHF
-	TRBV28	-	TRBJ1-2	TGTGCCAGCAATGACGGAATCTATGGCTACACCTTC	CASNDGIYGYTF
many	TRBV11-2	-	TRBJ1-5	TGTGCCAGCAGCTCGCCACCTGTGAGCCCGAATAGCAATCAGCCCCAGCATTTT	CASSSPPVSPNSNQPQHF
many	TRBV20-1	TRBD2	TRBJ2-7	TGCAGTGCTAGCCCGGGACTATTACGATACGAGCAGTACTTC	CSASPGLLRYEQYF
many	TRBV6-2/TRBV6-3	-	TRBJ1-5	TGTGCCAGCAGTTACTCGAGGTCGCCCGAGGCCCAGCATTTT	CASSYSRSPEAQHF
many	TRBV11-2	-	TRBJ2-7	TGTGCCAGCAGCTTAGCGGGGCCAGGGGAGCAGTACTTC	CASSLAGPGEQYF
many	TRBV7-8	-	TRBJ1-2	TGTGCCAGCAGCTTGCAGGGTGGCGGCTACACCTTC	CASSLQGGGYTF
-	TRBV6-2/TRBV6-3	-	TRBJ2-2	TGTGCCAGCAGTTACGTCCCGACAGGGAACACCGGGGAGCTGTTTTTT	CASSYVPTGNTGELFF
many	TRBV20-1	-	TRBJ2-2	TGCAGTGCTAGAGATAGGGGGGAGCTGTTTTTT	CSARDRGELFF
few	TRBV6-1	-	TRBJ2-7	TGTGCCAGCAGTCGCCGACTATACGAGCAGTACTTC	CASSRRLYEQYF
many	TRBV6-5	TRBD1	TRBJ2-5	TGTGCCAGCAGTAATCCGGGACAGGGGATAGAGACCCAGTACTTC	CASSNPGQGIETQYF